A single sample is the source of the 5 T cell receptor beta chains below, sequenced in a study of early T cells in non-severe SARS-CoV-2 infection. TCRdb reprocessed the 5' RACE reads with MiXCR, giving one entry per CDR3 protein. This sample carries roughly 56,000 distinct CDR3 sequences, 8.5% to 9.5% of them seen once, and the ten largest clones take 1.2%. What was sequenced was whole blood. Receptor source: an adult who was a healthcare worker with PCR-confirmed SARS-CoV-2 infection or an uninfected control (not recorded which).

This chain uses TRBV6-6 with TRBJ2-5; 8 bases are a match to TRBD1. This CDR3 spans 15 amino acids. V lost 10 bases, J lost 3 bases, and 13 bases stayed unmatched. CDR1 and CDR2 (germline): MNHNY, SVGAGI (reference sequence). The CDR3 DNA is TGTGCCACCCGGCGACAGGGGTTGTTTGAAGAGACCCAGTACTTC. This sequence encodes CATRRQGLFEETQYF.

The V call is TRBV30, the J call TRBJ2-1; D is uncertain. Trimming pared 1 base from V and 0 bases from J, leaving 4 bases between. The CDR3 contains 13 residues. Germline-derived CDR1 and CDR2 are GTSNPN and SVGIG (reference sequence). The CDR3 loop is CAWSGGSYNEQFF. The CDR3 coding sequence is TGTGCCTGGAGTGGGGGCTCCTACAATGAGCAGTTCTTC.

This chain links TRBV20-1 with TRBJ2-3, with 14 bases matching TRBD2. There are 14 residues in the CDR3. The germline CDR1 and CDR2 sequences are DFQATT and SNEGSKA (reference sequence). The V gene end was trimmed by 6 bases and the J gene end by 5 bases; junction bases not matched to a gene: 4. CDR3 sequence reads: CSAPGTSGGDTQYF. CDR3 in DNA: TGCAGTGCCCCTGGGACTAGCGGGGGAGATACGCAGTATTTT.

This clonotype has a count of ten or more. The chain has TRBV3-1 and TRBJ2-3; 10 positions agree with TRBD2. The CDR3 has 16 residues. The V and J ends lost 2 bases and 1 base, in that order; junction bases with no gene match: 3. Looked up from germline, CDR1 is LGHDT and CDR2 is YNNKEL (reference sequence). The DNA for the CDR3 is TGTGCCAGCAGCCAAATGCTAGCGGGGGGCACAGATACGCAGTATTTT. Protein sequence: CASSQMLAGGTDTQYF.

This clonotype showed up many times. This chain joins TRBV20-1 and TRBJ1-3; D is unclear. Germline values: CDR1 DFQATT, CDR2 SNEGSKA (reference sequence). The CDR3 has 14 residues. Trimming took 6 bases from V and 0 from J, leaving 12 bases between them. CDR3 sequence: CSASNHRSGNTIYF. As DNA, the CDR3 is TGCAGTGCCTCAAATCATCGCTCTGGAAACACCATATATTTT.